The clone carrying this T cell receptor beta chain was seen only a few times. This entry comes from a study of blood T cell repertoires in COVID-19. CDR3 size: 15 residues. V trimming: 3 bases; J trimming: 7 bases; junction bases outside the gene matches: 8. Germline CDR1 SNHLY, CDR2 FYNNEI. Participants came from some 26 US areas, aged roughly 18 to 89 years. Some clones are missing from TCRdb's copy, which holds only in-frame ones; the method was immunoSEQ multiplex PCR. Of 300,000 to 400,000 clones in the sample, approximately 87% were seen once. The receptor comes from a woman in her twenties or thirties with acute COVID-19. J is TRBJ2-1 and V is TRBV2; 8 bases fit TRBD2. Specimen: PBMCs or T cells enriched from blood (not recorded which). This CDR3 reads CASSELRGGPNEQFF. CDR3 DNA: TGTGCCAGCAGTGAGTTACGGGGGGGCCCTAATGAGCAGTTCTTC.